The text below deals with one T cell receptor (beta chain). This specimen comes from a study of blood T cell repertoires in COVID-19. The V gene lost 0 bases and the J gene lost 3 bases, with 9 bases spanning the gap. The CDR3 totals 13 residues. Germline-derived CDR1 and CDR2 are SQVTM and ANQGSEA. Sequencing used immunoSEQ multiplex PCR; TCRdb keeps in-frame clones, though not all of them. The sample has about 250,000 clones, around 82% seen once. The sample taken for sequencing was peripheral blood. V is TRBV29-1 and J is TRBJ2-7, with no clear D. The source of this sequence is a man at least 80 years old with acute or convalescent COVID-19. The CDR3 here is CSVEDPNGYEQYF. The CDR3 region has the DNA TGCAGCGTTGAAGATCCGAACGGCTACGAGCAGTACTTC.